This TCR beta chain was observed in a study of blood T cell repertoires in COVID-19. Across the whole study: Sources were T cells, B-cell-depleted T cells, or PBMCs; the material itself was cDNA or gDNA.

Germline CDR1 SGHTA, CDR2 FQGNSA. After removal of 5 bases from V and 8 bases from J, the junction contained 12 bases not matched to a gene. The CDR3 extends over 16 amino acids. This clone occurred a few times. Seattle's cohort entered during active infection and was followed longitudinally. Profiling relied on immunoSEQ multiplex PCR, and the TCRdb table lists in-frame clones only, not all of them. The top ten hold about 16% of the sample, which has 85,000 to 100,000 clones, roughly 87% seen once. The rearrangement links TRBV7-2 to TRBJ1-3, with 10 bases lining up with TRBD1. This TCR derives from a woman in her sixties with COVID-19, enrolled during active disease. Sequencing used peripheral blood. CDR3 sequence (DNA): TGTGCCAGCAGCCCGGACAGGGGGGCTCCTCTTTACACCATATATTTT. Amino acids: CASSPDRGAPLYTIYF.